This TCR beta chain was found in a study of blood T cells in healthy people across ages. With a J-beta primer mix and a sample-barcoded 5' primer, a second PCR ran about 7 to 12 cycles. Every sample returned 2.5 million or more CDR3-containing paired-end reads. Each CDR3 protein gets one entry after TCRdb re-called the 5' RACE reads with MiXCR. The sample has roughly 1.4 million distinct CDR3 sequences; approximately 59% are singletons. CDR3 length equals 13 residues. Germline CDR1 SQVTM, CDR2 ANQGSEA. J gave up 4 bases and V 4 bases, and 1 base lay outside the gene matches. Donors ranged from about 6 to 90 years old and were healthy Caucasians in Russia. Isolated per sample were at least 7 million PBMCs.

V gene TRBV29-1 combines with J gene TRBJ2-2; 9 bases line up with TRBD1. The sample comprised blood. This TCR was recovered from a man aged 18 to 30 in good health. CDR3 in amino acids: CSVGGQGTGELFF. The CDR3 DNA follows: TGCAGCGTTGGGGGACAGGGCACCGGGGAGCTGTTTTTT.